This is a list of T cell receptor beta chains from one sample in a study of Ad26.COV2.S vaccination and SARS-CoV-2 variants. Clones were sequenced by immunoSEQ multiplex PCR, and TCRdb holds only the in-frame ones, with some missing. The data show roughly 350,000 clones, 75% to 90% seen once. Sequencing used peripheral blood, obtained in a trial of Ad26.COV2.S vaccine versus placebo. The receptor set was obtained from a person between 18 and 60 years old who received the Ad26.COV2.S COVID-19 vaccine or a placebo. Both conserved end residues are part of each CDR3. Each record gives: CDR3 DNA, CDR3 protein, V gene, J gene, clone size, D gene. D genes are given only for firm matches. Clone size is not always given. Where it is, it says once, few, many or a class for expanded clones.

DNA: TGTGCCAGCAGCTTAGGTAACAGGGGCTCCACAGATACGCAGTATTTT
CDR3: CASSLGNRGSTDTQYF
V: TRBV7-2
J: TRBJ2-3
size: .
D: TRBD1

DNA: TGTGCCAGCAGCCCCGGGGCTAGCGGGGATCAAGAGACCCAGTACTTC
CDR3: CASSPGASGDQETQYF
V: TRBV11-2
J: TRBJ2-5
size: .
D: TRBD2

DNA: TGTGCCAGCAGCGTAGGGGAGACCACAGATACGCAGTATTTT
CDR3: CASSVGETTDTQYF
V: TRBV9
J: TRBJ2-3
size: .
D: .

DNA: TGTGCCACCGGGGGACAGGGGAAGGCTGGGGCCAACGTCCTGACTTTC
CDR3: CATGGQGKAGANVLTF
V: TRBV24-1
J: TRBJ2-6
size: .
D: TRBD1

DNA: TGTGCCAGCAGTTTTAGGGGGTATAGCAATCAGCCCCAGCATTTT
CDR3: CASSFRGYSNQPQHF
V: TRBV28
J: TRBJ1-5
size: .
D: .

DNA: TGTGCCAGCAGCCAGGGGGCCGCCGGGGAGACCCAGTACTTC
CDR3: CASSQGAAGETQYF
V: TRBV28
J: TRBJ2-5
size: .
D: TRBD1

DNA: TGTGCCAGCAGTTACGGGAAATCCTACGAGCAGTACTTC
CDR3: CASSYGKSYEQYF
V: TRBV6-5
J: TRBJ2-7
size: .
D: .

DNA: TGTGCCAGCAGCTTGGGTACTAGCGGGGGGCTCTACGAGCAGTACTTC
CDR3: CASSLGTSGGLYEQYF
V: TRBV5-5
J: TRBJ2-7
size: .
D: TRBD2

DNA: TGTGCCAGCAGTTACGGCAGAACCTACGAGCAGTACTTC
CDR3: CASSYGRTYEQYF
V: TRBV6-2/TRBV6-3
J: TRBJ2-7
size: .
D: .

DNA: TGTGCCAGCAGCGGGTCTGGCACCGGGGAGCTGTTTTTT
CDR3: CASSGSGTGELFF
V: TRBV27
J: TRBJ2-2
size: .
D: .

DNA: TGTGCCAGCAGCCAAGTGAGGCTAGCGGGAGGGGGCTACAATGAGCAGTTCTTC
CDR3: CASSQVRLAGGGYNEQFF
V: TRBV14
J: TRBJ2-1
size: .
D: TRBD2

DNA: TGTGCCACCAGTTCTCAGGGGGCAGTGGGCTACACCTTC
CDR3: CATSSQGAVGYTF
V: TRBV24-1
J: TRBJ1-2
size: .
D: TRBD1

DNA: TGTGCCAGCAGCTCGTTCACAGGGGCGGTTGGGGAGACCCAGTACTTC
CDR3: CASSSFTGAVGETQYF
V: TRBV7-2
J: TRBJ2-5
size: .
D: TRBD1

DNA: TGTGCCAGCAGCTTAGGGGCGGGATACTCCTACGAGCAGTACTTC
CDR3: CASSLGAGYSYEQYF
V: TRBV7-2
J: TRBJ2-7
size: once
D: .

DNA: TGTGCCAGCAGTGACTCGCGGGCGAGCAATCAGCCCCAGCATTTT
CDR3: CASSDSRASNQPQHF
V: TRBV2
J: TRBJ1-5
size: .
D: .

DNA: TGTGCCAGCAGCTTAGATACGGGATCCTACGAGCAGTACTTC
CDR3: CASSLDTGSYEQYF
V: TRBV7-2
J: TRBJ2-7
size: .
D: .

DNA: TGTGCCAGCAGCCTGATGGGACAGATCAATGAAAAACTGTTTTTT
CDR3: CASSLMGQINEKLFF
V: TRBV11-2
J: TRBJ1-4
size: .
D: TRBD1

DNA: TGTGCCAGCAGTTCTATGGGGATCCCTGGACGGTTCTACAATGAGCAGTTCTTC
CDR3: CASSSMGIPGRFYNEQFF
V: TRBV7-8
J: TRBJ2-1
size: .
D: .

DNA: TGTGCCAGCAGCGGTGGAGGCCCAAATAGCAATCAGCCCCAGCATTTT
CDR3: CASSGGGPNSNQPQHF
V: TRBV5-6
J: TRBJ1-5
size: .
D: .

DNA: TGTGCCAGTAGTATAGATCATCCAGGGGGCTACGAGCAGTACTTC
CDR3: CASSIDHPGGYEQYF
V: TRBV19
J: TRBJ2-7
size: .
D: TRBD1

DNA: TGTGCCAGCAGTTCCGGACAGCCAGCTAACTATGGCTACACCTTC
CDR3: CASSSGQPANYGYTF
V: TRBV28
J: TRBJ1-2
size: .
D: .

DNA: TGCAGCGTGAGGGCCTTCTTTGGGACTGAAGCTTTCTTT
CDR3: CSVRAFFGTEAFF
V: TRBV29-1
J: TRBJ1-1
size: .
D: .

DNA: TGCAGCGTTGGGGACAGGGGTTACGAGCAGTACTTC
CDR3: CSVGDRGYEQYF
V: TRBV29-1
J: TRBJ2-7
size: .
D: TRBD1

DNA: TGCGCCAGCAGTGATGCGGGGTCCGCCCGCAATGAGCAGTTCTTC
CDR3: CASSDAGSARNEQFF
V: TRBV10-1
J: TRBJ2-1
size: .
D: .

DNA: TGTGCCAGCAACTTGGGAGGATTGGGACAGGGTATCTATGGCTACACCTTC
CDR3: CASNLGGLGQGIYGYTF
V: TRBV28
J: TRBJ1-2
size: .
D: TRBD1

DNA: TGCGCCAGCAGCCCGACTAGTAACGACAATGAGCAGTTCTTC
CDR3: CASSPTSNDNEQFF
V: TRBV5-1
J: TRBJ2-1
size: .
D: .

DNA: TGTGCCAGCAGCCACGAACCGGGACTCCCAGCGGGTGAGCAGTTCTTC
CDR3: CASSHEPGLPAGEQFF
V: TRBV4-2
J: TRBJ2-1
size: .
D: .

DNA: TGCGCCAGCAGCCAAAACAGGGGGAATCGGGAGACCCAGTACTTC
CDR3: CASSQNRGNRETQYF
V: TRBV4-3
J: TRBJ2-5
size: .
D: TRBD1

DNA: TGTGCCAGTAGCGACAGGGGGCTCGCCTACGAGCAGTACTTC
CDR3: CASSDRGLAYEQYF
V: TRBV19
J: TRBJ2-7
size: .
D: TRBD1

DNA: TGTGCCAGCAGCTTAGGGAGCGGGACAGCCAAAAACATTCAGTACTTC
CDR3: CASSLGSGTAKNIQYF
V: TRBV7-9
J: TRBJ2-4
size: .
D: TRBD2

DNA: TGTGCCAGCAGTCAACCCGGGGGGCAAGAGACCCAGTACTTC
CDR3: CASSQPGGQETQYF
V: TRBV28
J: TRBJ2-5
size: .
D: TRBD2

DNA: TGTGCCAGCTCACCTCGGGACAGTTACGAGCAGTACTTC
CDR3: CASSPRDSYEQYF
V: TRBV18
J: TRBJ2-7
size: .
D: TRBD1

DNA: TGTGCCAGCAGCTACCGTGAGGCAGGGGGGTTCTCCTACGAGCAGTACTTC
CDR3: CASSYREAGGFSYEQYF
V: TRBV7-8
J: TRBJ2-7
size: .
D: .

DNA: TGTGCCAGCAGCTTGTATATGGGCGGGGGAAGCAATGAGCAGTTCTTC
CDR3: CASSLYMGGGSNEQFF
V: TRBV5-6
J: TRBJ2-1
size: .
D: TRBD2

DNA: TGTGCCAGCAGTTACTCCGGGGCAGGGGGCTATGGCTACACCTTC
CDR3: CASSYSGAGGYGYTF
V: TRBV6-5
J: TRBJ1-2
size: .
D: TRBD1

DNA: TGTGCCAGCAGCTTAGGGACGGCTATGAACACTGAAGCTTTCTTT
CDR3: CASSLGTAMNTEAFF
V: TRBV7-9
J: TRBJ1-1
size: .
D: .

DNA: TGTGCCAGCAGAGGTAGGAGCTCCTACGAGCAGTACTTC
CDR3: CASRGRSSYEQYF
V: TRBV27
J: TRBJ2-7
size: .
D: .

DNA: TGTGCCAGCAGCCTGTGGGACAGAAACACTGAAGCTTTCTTT
CDR3: CASSLWDRNTEAFF
V: TRBV5-6
J: TRBJ1-1
size: .
D: TRBD1

DNA: TGTGCCACCAGCAGGGCTGGCGGGGACGAGCAGTACTTC
CDR3: CATSRAGGDEQYF
V: TRBV15
J: TRBJ2-7
size: .
D: .

DNA: TGTGCCAGTAGTATGACCGGGACTAGCGGGGACTACGAGCAGTACTTC
CDR3: CASSMTGTSGDYEQYF
V: TRBV19
J: TRBJ2-7
size: .
D: TRBD2

DNA: TGTGCCAGCAGCTTGGGGACTAGCGGGATCTATGAGCAGTTCTTC
CDR3: CASSLGTSGIYEQFF
V: TRBV5-6
J: TRBJ2-1
size: .
D: TRBD2

DNA: TGTGCCAGCAGCTCCAGGGAAGGGGGGAACACCGGGGAGCTGTTTTTT
CDR3: CASSSREGGNTGELFF
V: TRBV5-8
J: TRBJ2-2
size: .
D: .

DNA: TGCGCCAGCAGCCAAGAACCGGGGGCCGGTGAAAAACTGTTTTTT
CDR3: CASSQEPGAGEKLFF
V: TRBV4-3
J: TRBJ1-4
size: .
D: .

DNA: TGTGCCAGCTCACCTACGACTCTGTACGAGCAGTACTTC
CDR3: CASSPTTLYEQYF
V: TRBV18
J: TRBJ2-7
size: .
D: .

DNA: TGTGCCAGCAGCCAAGCGGCGTCCTACGAGCAGTACTTC
CDR3: CASSQAASYEQYF
V: TRBV3-1/TRBV3-2
J: TRBJ2-7
size: .
D: .

DNA: TGCGCCAGCAGCCTGGGACAGGAGAACACCGGGGAGCTGTTTTTT
CDR3: CASSLGQENTGELFF
V: TRBV4-3
J: TRBJ2-2
size: .
D: TRBD1

DNA: TGCGCCAGCGGGGGCAGGGCCAATGAGCAGTTCTTC
CDR3: CASGGRANEQFF
V: TRBV5-1
J: TRBJ2-1
size: .
D: .

DNA: TGTGCCAGCAGCTCCCCGACAGGGACCCAAGAGACCCAGTACTTC
CDR3: CASSSPTGTQETQYF
V: TRBV7-2
J: TRBJ2-5
size: .
D: TRBD1

DNA: TGCAGCGTGGGACGGGGCGGCGGAGATACGCAGTATTTT
CDR3: CSVGRGGGDTQYF
V: TRBV29-1
J: TRBJ2-3
size: .
D: .

DNA: TGTGCCAGCAGTTCCCCATTAGACAGCTACGAGCAGTACTTC
CDR3: CASSSPLDSYEQYF
V: TRBV6-2/TRBV6-3
J: TRBJ2-7
size: .
D: .

DNA: TGTGCTAGTGGTTTGGGATCGACTACACCATACAATGAGCAGTTCTTC
CDR3: CASGLGSTTPYNEQFF
V: TRBV12-5
J: TRBJ2-1
size: .
D: .

DNA: TGTGCCAGCAGCCGGACAGGGGGGGCAGATACGCAGTATTTT
CDR3: CASSRTGGADTQYF
V: TRBV6-6
J: TRBJ2-3
size: .
D: TRBD1

DNA: TGTGCCAGCAGCCAAGGCAGGGGGCTTTACGAGCAGTACTTC
CDR3: CASSQGRGLYEQYF
V: TRBV3-1/TRBV3-2
J: TRBJ2-7
size: .
D: TRBD1

DNA: TGCGCCAGCAGCCCTATAAGGGACACCCGGGGCGCTGAAGCTTTCTTT
CDR3: CASSPIRDTRGAEAFF
V: TRBV5-1
J: TRBJ1-1
size: .
D: .